Reported below is one TCR beta chain. Clones were sequenced by immunoSEQ multiplex PCR, and TCRdb holds only the in-frame ones, with some missing. The sample consists of millions of clones, more than 85% of them appearing once. The germline CDR1 and CDR2 sequences are SGHAT and FQNNGV. This CDR3 comprises 15 residues. Trimming cost V 4 bases and J 0 bases; bases outside gene matches: 1. This entry is derived from a study of shared clonotypes between healthy human individuals. Naive CD8 cells comprised CD45RO-negative, CCR7-positively selected cells, excluding terminally differentiated effector memory CD45RA+ cells.

The V gene is TRBV11-2, the J gene TRBJ2-1, with 9 bases fitting TRBD2. The source of this sequence is a man aged 18 to 29 in good health. Some clones in this sample may be carry-over from other donors' samples. The sample taken for sequencing was naive CD8+ T cells from PBMCs. The CDR3 reads CASSSTSGSYNEQFF. DNA of the CDR3: TGTGCCAGCAGCTCGACTAGCGGCTCCTACAATGAGCAGTTCTTC.